This T cell receptor (beta chain) is from a study of CD8 T cells in Susac syndrome. Random hexamers primed reverse transcription of about 0.45 to 1 ug RNA. TCRdb fed the immunoSEQ multiplex PCR reads into MiXCR, producing one record per CDR3 protein. The profile shows 150,000 to 200,000 distinct CDR3 sequences, roughly 94% of them singletons. CDR3 length equals 16 residues. Trimming cost V 0 bases and J 10 bases; bases outside gene matches: 10. In germline, CDR1 is MNHEY, CDR2 SVGEGT. V usage is TRBV6-2 or TRBV6-3 and J usage is TRBJ2-1; TRBD2 agrees at 9 bases. Material for sequencing was CD4+ T cells from PBMCs. The clonotype originates from a human donor with Susac syndrome. The CDR3 spells CASSYSGGRAGLEQFF. The CDR3 bases are TGTGCCAGCAGTTACTCGGGCGGGAGGGCAGGACTCGAGCAGTTCTTC.